These 6 T cell receptor beta chains share one sample of origin, sequenced in a study of OX40 agonist ivuxolimab in advanced cancers. Here immunoSEQ multiplex PCR was the method, and the copy in TCRdb shows in-frame clones only, minus some. The sample records 69,000 or so clones, about 84% being singletons. The source material was CD4+ or CD8+ T cells sorted from blood, sampled in a trial of the OX40 agonist ivuxolimab. The receptor set was obtained from an adult with an advanced solid tumor such as melanoma, head and neck, liver or kidney cancer.

This clone was recorded only once. The gene calls are TRBV5-5 and TRBJ1-2; no clear D. The ends were cut back, 4 bases at V and 4 bases at J, with 23 bases in the middle. The CDR3 consists of 17 residues. Looked up from germline, CDR1 is SGHKS and CDR2 is YYEKEE (reference sequence). For the CDR3, the DNA is TGTGCCAGCAGCCAATATATCGGGCGGGGTCGCGGCTATGGCTACACCTTC. The encoded protein is CASSQYIGRGRGYGYTF.

The rearrangement links TRBV7-2 to TRBJ1-1; 8 positions agree with TRBD1. J lost 1 base, V lost 4 bases, and 5 bases had no gene match. The CDR3 covers 15 residues. CDR1 is SGHTA and CDR2 is FQGNSA in the germline V gene. In nucleotides, the CDR3 is TGTGCCAGCAGCTCTCGACAGGGGCAGAACACTGAAGCTTTCTTT. It specifies CASSSRQGQNTEAFF.

The chain joins TRBV7-6 to TRBJ2-7; 9 nucleotides agree with TRBD1. V trimming: 0 bases; J trimming: 3 bases; junction bases outside the gene matches: 9. CDR1 is SGHVS, CDR2 FNYEAQ, per germline. This CDR3 comprises 17 residues. DNA for the CDR3: TGTGCCAGCAGCTTAGCCCCACACCGGGACAGGGTCTACGAGCAGTACTTC. Protein sequence: CASSLAPHRDRVYEQYF.

The V gene is TRBV2, the J gene TRBJ1-2; D not certain. The V end lost 7 bases, the J end lost 3 bases, and 9 bases lay between the germline ends. Germline CDR1 reads SNHLY; CDR2 reads FYNNEI. The CDR3 extends over 12 amino acids. The CDR3 sequence is CASTGYHYGYTF. The CDR3 region has the DNA TGTGCCAGCACCGGGTACCACTATGGCTACACCTTC.

The rearrangement links TRBV5-1 to TRBJ2-6; TRBD2 is a possible D gene (6 bases). Trimming shortened V by 5 bases and J by 0 bases, and 12 bases separated the two germline ends. The CDR3 spans 16 residues. Germline V gives CDR1 SGHRS, CDR2 YFSETQ. In nucleotides, the CDR3 is TGCGCCAGCAGACTAACCGGGGGCTCTGGGGCCAACGTCCTGACTTTC. It is translated as CASRLTGGSGANVLTF.

In this sample, this clone turned up a few times. The sample holds other DNA sequences that translate to the same CDR3. J is TRBJ2-7 and V is TRBV5-1; the D is unclear. The CDR3 has 13 residues. Trimming stripped 1 base from V and 6 bases from J, with 11 bases between. Germline V lookup: CDR1 SGHRS, CDR2 YFSETQ. CDR3 bases: TGCGCCAGCAGCTTGTTTTGGGGTGGCGAGCAGTACTTC. Residues: CASSLFWGGEQYF. The complete variable domain, with remaining parts taken from reference TRBV5-1 and TRBJ2-7, reads KAGVTQTPRYLIKTRGQQVTLSCSPISGHRSVSWYQQTPGQGLQFLFEYFSETQRNKGNFPGRFSGRQFSNSRSEMNVSTLELGDSALYLCASSLFWGGEQYFGPGTRLTVT.